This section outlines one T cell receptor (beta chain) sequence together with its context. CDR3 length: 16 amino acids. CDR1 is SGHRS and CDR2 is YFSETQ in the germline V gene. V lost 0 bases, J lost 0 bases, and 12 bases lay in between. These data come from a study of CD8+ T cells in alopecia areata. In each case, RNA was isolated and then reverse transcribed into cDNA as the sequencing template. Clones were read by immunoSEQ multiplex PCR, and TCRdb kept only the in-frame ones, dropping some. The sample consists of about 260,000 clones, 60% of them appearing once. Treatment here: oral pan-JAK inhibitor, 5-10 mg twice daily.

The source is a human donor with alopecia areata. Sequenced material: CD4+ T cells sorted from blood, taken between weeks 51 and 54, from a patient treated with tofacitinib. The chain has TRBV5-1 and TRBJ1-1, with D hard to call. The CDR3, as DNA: TGCGCCAGCAGCTTGGGAACAGATTTCATGAACACTGAAGCTTTCTTT. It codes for CASSLGTDFMNTEAFF.